This TCR beta chain stems from a study of beta chain features in type 1 diabetes. Study information: Patient and healthy donor groups were alike in age, gender and cell yields.

J gave up 4 bases and V 5 bases, and 2 bases lay outside the gene matches. CDR3 length equals 15 residues. Germline V gene lookup returns CDR1 SGHTA and CDR2 FQGNSA. Isolated RNA was reverse transcribed in full, so expressed TCRB transcripts were sequenced. Profiled with immunoSEQ multiplex PCR; TCRdb holds only in-frame clones, not every one. This repertoire shows tens of thousands of clones, under 70% found once; its top ten account for around 1.1%. This clone was counted a few times. What it recognizes is unknown. Regarding the study as a whole: Researchers report that Type 1 diabetes patients had moderately but significantly shorter TCRB CDR3s across all four CD4+ subsets.

This receptor was obtained from a woman in her thirties or forties with type 1 diabetes. Sequences were obtained from stem cell memory CD4+ T cells from blood. The chain recombines TRBV7-2 with TRBJ2-3; 14 nucleotides match TRBD2. The CDR3 nucleotides read TGTGCCAGCAGCCCGGGACTAGCGGGAGCAGATACGCAGTATTTT. It translates to CASSPGLAGADTQYF.